The 17 T cell receptor beta chains below come from one sample, sequenced in a study of Ad26.COV2.S vaccination and SARS-CoV-2 variants. The assay was immunoSEQ multiplex PCR, and TCRdb's table has in-frame clones only and misses some. The sample records 350,000 to 500,000 clones, around nine tenths being singletons. Treatment noted: some 20 received Ad26.COV2.S at low or high dose, single or two shots; five or six received placebo; per-sample allocation not given. Collection of samples fell on day 63 after the first vaccine or placebo injection. Sequenced here: peripheral blood, sampled in a trial of Ad26.COV2.S vaccine versus placebo. The receptors here all came from a person aged 18-60 years who received the Ad26.COV2.S COVID-19 vaccine or a placebo.

The CDR3 coding sequence is TGCGCCAGCAGCTTATGGACAACCCCTCGAGAGGAGACCCAGTACTTC. It is translated as CASSLWTTPREETQYF. The rearrangement joins TRBV5-1 to TRBJ2-5; TRBD1 might be the D (5 bases). Germline CDR1 and CDR2: SGHRS and YFSETQ. The CDR3 extends over 16 amino acids. Trimming removed 2 bases at V and 5 bases at J, with 19 bases between.

This clone appeared once. V gene TRBV5-5 combines with J gene TRBJ2-3; TRBD2 matches at 12 bases. The CDR3 is 16 amino acids. The V gene end was trimmed by 1 base and the J gene end by 4 bases; junction bases not matched to a gene: 4. CDR1 SGHKS and CDR2 YYEKEE come from the germline V gene (reference sequence). The CDR3 DNA sequence: TGTGCCAGCAGCTTGTTACTAGCGGGGGGTTCAGATACGCAGTATTTT. Protein sequence: CASSLLLAGGSDTQYF. The full variable domain, in which reference TRBV5-5 and TRBJ2-3 provide the parts outside the CDR3, is DAGVTQSPTHLIKTRGQQVTLRCSPISGHKSVSWYQQVLGQGPQFIFQYYEKEERGRGNFPDRFSARQFPNYSSELNVNALLLGDSALYLCASSLLLAGGSDTQYFGPGTRLTVL.

With respect to this clone: A read error is possible here, since a much larger clone lies one base away. The rearrangement uses TRBV5-6 and TRBJ2-7, with D hard to call. Trimming pared 4 bases from V and 0 bases from J, leaving 5 bases between. The CDR3 extends over 12 amino acids. Germline CDR1 reads SGHDT; CDR2 reads YYEEEE. CDR3 protein: CASSQSSYEQYF. The DNA for the CDR3 is TGTGCCAGCAGCCAAAGCTCCTACGAGCAGTACTTC.

The chain couples TRBV7-9 to TRBJ1-1; D ambiguous. This CDR3 has 8 residues. Per germline, CDR1 SEHNR and CDR2 FQNEAQ (reference sequence). The V and J ends lost 8 bases and 11 bases respectively, with 6 bases between them. Here the CDR3 DNA reads TGTGCCAGCCCCCCTGCTTTCTTT. This encodes CASPPAFF.

The chain has TRBV5-1 and TRBJ1-6, with a tentative D call TRBD1 (5 bases). The CDR3 extends over 15 amino acids. The germline gives CDR1 SGHRS, CDR2 YFSETQ. V lost 0 bases, J lost 8 bases, and 12 bases lay in between. The CDR3 loop is CASSLAWGSDSPLHF. CDR3 DNA: TGCGCCAGCAGCTTGGCCTGGGGCTCAGATTCACCCCTCCACTTT.

CDR3 sequence reads: CASSSPPGQGRDEQFF. The CDR3, as DNA: TGTGCCAGCAGCTCCCCCCCGGGACAGGGTAGAGATGAGCAGTTCTTC. The chain joins TRBV11-2 to TRBJ2-1, with 9 bases lining up with TRBD1. The CDR3 is made up of 16 amino acids. Trimming cost V 4 bases and J 8 bases; bases outside gene matches: 12. Germline values: CDR1 SGHAT, CDR2 FQNNGV.

The chain carries TRBV19 and TRBJ2-4, with D perhaps matching TRBD1 (6 bases). CDR3 length equals 14 residues. Germline V gene sequence: CDR1 LNHDA, CDR2 SQIVND (reference sequence). V gave up 9 bases and J gave up 1 base, with 13 bases separating them. As DNA, the CDR3 is TGTGCCAGCAACCCCACAGGGGCCAAAAACATTCAGTACTTC. This gives the protein CASNPTGAKNIQYF. The full variable domain, completed using reference TRBV19 and TRBJ2-4, is DGGITQSPKYLFRKEGQNVTLSCEQNLNHDAMYWYRQDPGQGLRLIYYSQIVNDFQKGDIAEGYSVSREKKESFPLTVTSAQKNPTAFYLCASNPTGAKNIQYFGAGTRLSVL.

This clone occurred once. This chain joins TRBV2 and TRBJ2-5, with D unresolved. The germline gives CDR1 SNHLY, CDR2 FYNNEI. V lost 2 bases and J 0 bases, leaving 19 bases between the germline ends. The CDR3 sequence is 18 residues long. CDR3 bases: TGTGCCAGCAGTGAATTTGGGCTCACGGGTTCGTACCAAGAGACCCAGTACTTC. Translated: CASSEFGLTGSYQETQYF. Variable domain in full (rest from reference TRBV2 and TRBJ2-5): EPEVTQTPSHQVTQMGQEVILRCVPISNHLYFYWYRQILGQKVEFLVSFYNNEISEKSEIFDDQFSVERPDGSNFTLKIRSTKLEDSAMYFCASSEFGLTGSYQETQYFGPGTRLLVL.

The chain joins TRBV5-1 to TRBJ2-7; D is unclear. V was cut by 0 bases and J by 5 bases, with 12 bases left in between. Germline V gene lookup returns CDR1 SGHRS and CDR2 YFSETQ. There are 14 residues in the CDR3. The CDR3 loop reads CASSLEVALNEQYF. DNA of the CDR3: TGCGCCAGCAGCTTGGAAGTCGCCCTCAACGAGCAGTACTTC.

This chain uses TRBV4-1 with TRBJ2-7; D is undetermined. CDR1 and CDR2 from the germline V gene are MGHRA and YSYEKL. CDR3 length: 15 residues. Trimming pared 2 bases from V and 3 bases from J, leaving 14 bases between. Here the CDR3 DNA reads TGCGCCAGCAGCCAAAGCTGGACGGACCGCTACGAGCAGTACTTC. As protein: CASSQSWTDRYEQYF.

The genes are TRBV4-3 and TRBJ2-7, with D maybe TRBD2 (6 bases). The CDR3 is 15 residues long. The germline CDR1 and CDR2 sequences are LGHNA and YSLEER. Trimming took off 4 bases at V and 3 bases at J, with 16 bases between the two ends. The chain's CDR3 is CASSRTGTPNYEQYF. CDR3 in DNA: TGCGCCAGCAGCCGGACCGGGACTCCGAACTACGAGCAGTACTTC.

The chain recombines TRBV28 with TRBJ2-3; tentatively, D is TRBD2 (7 bases). Germline V CDR1 and CDR2: MDHEN, SYDVKM. Trimming removed 3 bases from V and 3 bases from J, with 16 bases in between. The CDR3 extends over 16 amino acids. The CDR3 nucleotides read TGTGCCAGCAGTTTGTTTGGGGGGAGGGGGACAGATACGCAGTATTTT. Protein sequence: CASSLFGGRGTDTQYF.

The V and J genes are TRBV19 and TRBJ1-4, with D maybe TRBD1 (6 bases). Germline V lookup: CDR1 LNHDA, CDR2 SQIVND (reference sequence). V lost 3 bases and J lost 5, with 10 bases in between. The CDR3 sequence is 14 residues long. CDR3 DNA sequence: TGTGCCAGTAGTATGAACAGGGCGAATGAAAAACTGTTTTTT. This translates into CASSMNRANEKLFF. Based on the CDR3 plus reference TRBV19 and TRBJ1-4, the full variable domain is DGGITQSPKYLFRKEGQNVTLSCEQNLNHDAMYWYRQDPGQGLRLIYYSQIVNDFQKGDIAEGYSVSREKKESFPLTVTSAQKNPTAFYLCASSMNRANEKLFFGSGTQLSVL.

The rearrangement uses TRBV2 and TRBJ2-5; D may correspond to TRBD1 or TRBD2 (5 bases each). The DNA end lines up better with TRBJ2-7; the J call may be wrong. Germline CDR1 SNHLY, CDR2 FYNNEI. This CDR3 is 14 amino acids long. DNA of the CDR3: TGTGCCAGCAGTGAAGAGGGGAGCTCCTACGAGCAGTACTTC. This encodes CASSEEGSSYEQYF.

The chain is built from TRBV7-6 and TRBJ2-7; D gene unclear. CDR1 is SGHVS and CDR2 is FNYEAQ in the germline V gene. CDR3 size: 14 residues. Deletions cut 1 base from V and 1 base from J, with 8 bases between. The CDR3 sequence is CASSLEYGSYEQYF. CDR3 nucleotide sequence: TGTGCCAGCAGCTTAGAATACGGTTCCTACGAGCAGTACTTC. The entire variable domain, with the rest obtained from reference TRBV7-6 and TRBJ2-7, is as follows: GAGVSQSPRYKVTKRGQDVALRCDPISGHVSLYWYRQALGQGPEFLTYFNYEAQQDKSGLPNDRFSAERPEGSISTLTIQRTEQRDSAMYRCASSLEYGSYEQYFGPGTRLTVT.

The gene calls are TRBV7-2 and TRBJ1-2, with D perhaps TRBD1 (6 bases). This CDR3 has 14 residues. From germline, CDR1 is SGHTA and CDR2 FQGNSA. V lost 5 bases and J 6 bases, leaving 16 bases between the germline ends. The CDR3 DNA reads TGTGCCAGCAGCCGCACAGGGAGAAGTCATGGCTACACCTTC. It encodes CASSRTGRSHGYTF. The variable domain in full, completed from reference TRBV7-2 and TRBJ1-2, reads GAGVSQSPSNKVTEKGKDVELRCDPISGHTALYWYRQSLGQGLEFLIYFQGNSAPDKSGLPSDRFSAERTGGSVSTLTIQRTQQEDSAVYLCASSRTGRSHGYTFGSGTRLTVV.

The chain links TRBV18 to TRBJ1-5, with 7 positions matching TRBD1. The CDR3 covers 16 residues. V shed 3 bases and J 0 bases; nucleotides not matched to a gene: 5. Looked up from germline, CDR1 is KGHSH and CDR2 is LQKENI. The CDR3 nucleotides are TGTGCCAGCTCACCCTCGGGACAGTTTAGCAATCAGCCCCAGCATTTT. Translated: CASSPSGQFSNQPQHF.